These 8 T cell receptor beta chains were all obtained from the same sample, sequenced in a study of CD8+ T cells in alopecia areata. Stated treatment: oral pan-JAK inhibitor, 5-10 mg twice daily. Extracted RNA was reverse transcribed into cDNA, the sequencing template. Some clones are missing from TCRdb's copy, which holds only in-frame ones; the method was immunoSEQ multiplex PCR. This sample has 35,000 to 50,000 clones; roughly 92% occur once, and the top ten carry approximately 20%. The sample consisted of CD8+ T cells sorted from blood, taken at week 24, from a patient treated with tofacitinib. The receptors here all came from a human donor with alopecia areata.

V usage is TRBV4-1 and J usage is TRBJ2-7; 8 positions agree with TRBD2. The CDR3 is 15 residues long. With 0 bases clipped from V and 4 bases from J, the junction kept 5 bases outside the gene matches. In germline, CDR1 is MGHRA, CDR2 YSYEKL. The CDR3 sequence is CASSQDRGGQYEQYF. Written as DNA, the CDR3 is TGCGCCAGCAGCCAAGATCGCGGGGGGCAATACGAGCAGTACTTC.

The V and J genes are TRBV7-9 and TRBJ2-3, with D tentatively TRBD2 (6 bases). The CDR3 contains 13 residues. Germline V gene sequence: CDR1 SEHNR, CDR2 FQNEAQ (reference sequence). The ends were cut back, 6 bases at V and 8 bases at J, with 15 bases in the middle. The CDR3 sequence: CASRRDAEVTQYF. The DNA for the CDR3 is TGTGCCAGCAGGCGGGACGCGGAGGTTACGCAGTATTTT.

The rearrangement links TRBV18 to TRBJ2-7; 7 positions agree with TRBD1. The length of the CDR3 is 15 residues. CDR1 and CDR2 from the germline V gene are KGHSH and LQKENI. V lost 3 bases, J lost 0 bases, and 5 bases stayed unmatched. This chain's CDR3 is CASSPGTENSYEQYF. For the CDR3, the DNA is TGTGCCAGCTCACCCGGGACAGAGAACTCCTACGAGCAGTACTTC. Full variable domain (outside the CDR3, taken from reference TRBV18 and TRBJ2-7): NAGVMQNPRHLVRRRGQEARLRCSPMKGHSHVYWYRQLPEEGLKFMVYLQKENIIDESGMPKERFSAEFPKEGPSILRIQQVVRGDSAAYFCASSPGTENSYEQYFGPGTRLTVT.

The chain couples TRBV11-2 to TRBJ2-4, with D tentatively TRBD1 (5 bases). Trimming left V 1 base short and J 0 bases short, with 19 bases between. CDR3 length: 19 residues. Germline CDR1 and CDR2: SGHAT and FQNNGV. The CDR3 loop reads CASSLVQSRQPLAKNIQYF. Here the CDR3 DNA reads TGTGCCAGCAGCTTAGTCCAAAGTAGACAGCCCTTAGCCAAAAACATTCAGTACTTC.

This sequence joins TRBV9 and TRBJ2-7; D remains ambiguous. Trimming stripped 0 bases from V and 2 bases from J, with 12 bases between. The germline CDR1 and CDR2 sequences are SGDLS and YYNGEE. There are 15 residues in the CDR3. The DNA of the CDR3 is TGTGCCAGCAGCGTAGTCCCCTCCCCCACCTACGAGCAGTACTTC. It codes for CASSVVPSPTYEQYF. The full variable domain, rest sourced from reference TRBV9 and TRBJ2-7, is DSGVTQTPKHLITATGQRVTLRCSPRSGDLSVYWYQQSLDQGLQFLIQYYNGEERAKGNILERFSAQQFPDLHSELNLSSLELGDSALYFCASSVVPSPTYEQYFGPGTRLTVT.

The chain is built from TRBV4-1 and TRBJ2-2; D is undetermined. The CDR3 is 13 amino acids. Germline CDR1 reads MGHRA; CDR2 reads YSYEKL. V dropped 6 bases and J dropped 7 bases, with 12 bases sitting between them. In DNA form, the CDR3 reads TGCGCCAGCAGTCTTCCGGCTCACGGGGAGCTGTTTTTT. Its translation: CASSLPAHGELFF.

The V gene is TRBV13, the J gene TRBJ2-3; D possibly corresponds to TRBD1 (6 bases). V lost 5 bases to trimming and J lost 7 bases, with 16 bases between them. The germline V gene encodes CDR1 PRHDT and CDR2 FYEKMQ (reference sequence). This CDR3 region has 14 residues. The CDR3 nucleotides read TGTGCCAGCAGCGATAGGGGGAGCTGGAATACGCAGTATTTT. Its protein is CASSDRGSWNTQYF.

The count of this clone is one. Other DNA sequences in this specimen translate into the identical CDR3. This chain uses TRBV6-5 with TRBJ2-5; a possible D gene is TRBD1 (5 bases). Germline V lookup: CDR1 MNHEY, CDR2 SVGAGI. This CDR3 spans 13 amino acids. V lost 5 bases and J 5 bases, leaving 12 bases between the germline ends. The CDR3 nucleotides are TGTGCCAGCAGTACCTTCAGGGCGGAGACCCAGTACTTC. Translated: CASSTFRAETQYF.